The 22 T cell receptor beta chains below come from one sample, sequenced in a study of cytomegalovirus exposure and HLA in healthy donors. Assay used: immunoSEQ multiplex PCR; TCRdb lists only in-frame clones, some missing. The sample lists approximately 62,000 clones; 92% were seen once. The sample was PBMCs. The receptors originated from a woman aged 18-29 years in good health and CMV-seronegative.

The count of this clone is one. The chain joins TRBV15 to TRBJ2-7; 8 nucleotides line up with TRBD1. V shed 8 bases, J shed 5 bases, and the junction held 8 bases outside the gene matches. The CDR3 is 13 amino acids. Looked up from germline, CDR1 is LNHNV and CDR2 is YYDKDF (reference sequence). The CDR3 DNA follows: TGTGCCACCGGACAGGGCCCCCGCGACGAGCAGTACTTC. Translating gives CATGQGPRDEQYF.

J is TRBJ2-3 and V is TRBV28, with D possibly being TRBD2 (5 bases). CDR1 is MDHEN, CDR2 SYDVKM, per germline. This CDR3 spans 15 amino acids. Trimming stripped 5 bases from V and 6 bases from J, with 18 bases between. The CDR3 loop reads CASSPPGSQADTQYF. CDR3 sequence (DNA): TGTGCCAGCAGTCCCCCGGGGAGTCAGGCGGATACGCAGTATTTT.

The chain links TRBV28 to TRBJ1-5; no firm D call. The CDR3 loop spans 18 amino acids. V gave up 5 bases and J gave up 4 bases, with 24 bases separating them. The germline CDR1 and CDR2 sequences are MDHEN and SYDVKM. The CDR3 sequence is CASSPSMHRGGWNQPQHF. CDR3 nucleotide sequence: TGTGCCAGCAGTCCATCGATGCACAGAGGAGGGTGGAATCAGCCCCAGCATTTT.

The V call is TRBV11-1, the J call TRBJ2-5; D is unresolved. The V end lost 2 bases, the J end lost 4 bases, and 5 bases lay between the germline ends. CDR1 and CDR2 (germline): SGHAT, FQDESV (reference sequence). The CDR3 has 12 residues. In DNA form, the CDR3 reads TGTGCCAGCAGCTTACTTCGAGAGACCCAGTACTTC. Protein sequence: CASSLLRETQYF.

The chain combines TRBV28 with TRBJ1-6; D call uncertain. Germline CDR1 MDHEN, CDR2 SYDVKM. The CDR3 is 17 residues long. V dropped 3 bases and J dropped 7 bases, with 19 bases sitting between them. The CDR3: CASSLRRGSLWNSPLHF. In DNA, the CDR3 is TGTGCCAGCAGTTTGCGACGGGGATCCCTTTGGAATTCACCCCTCCACTTT.

This sequence joins TRBV7-2 and TRBJ1-5; 9 bases map to TRBD1. The trim removed 1 base at V and 5 bases at J, leaving 3 bases unmatched. The germline V gene encodes CDR1 SGHTA and CDR2 FQGNSA. This CDR3 comprises 15 residues. The CDR3 DNA reads as TGTGCCAGCAGCTTAGTAGGGACAGGGCATCAGCCCCAGCATTTT. This gives the protein CASSLVGTGHQPQHF.

In regard to this clone: The sample has other DNA sequences that encode this CDR3 too. The V call is TRBV29-1, the J call TRBJ2-1; 14 bases fit TRBD2. In germline, CDR1 is SQVTM, CDR2 ANQGSEA. This CDR3 comprises 14 residues. Trimming removed 6 bases from V and 5 bases from J; junction bases left unmatched: 3. The CDR3 reads CSVEGLAGDNEQFF. CDR3 coding DNA: TGCAGCGTGGAGGGACTAGCGGGAGACAATGAGCAGTTCTTC.

This sequence joins TRBV10-3 and TRBJ1-1; 8 bases are a match to TRBD1. Per germline, CDR1 ENHRY and CDR2 SYGVKD. After removal of 4 bases from V and 6 bases from J, the junction contained 16 bases not matched to a gene. There are 17 residues in the CDR3. CDR3 region: CAISARLLGQASSEAFF. The CDR3 DNA is TGTGCCATCAGTGCCCGACTTCTGGGACAGGCCTCGTCTGAAGCTTTCTTT.

This chain joins TRBV4-1 and TRBJ2-3; 12 bases match TRBD1. Losses at the gene ends were 4 bases for V and 4 bases for J; bases not matched to a gene: 9. Germline CDR1 is MGHRA and CDR2 is YSYEKL. The CDR3 is 17 amino acids. CDR3 DNA: TGCGCCAGCAGCCGTATAATCGGGACAGGGGGCGCAGATACGCAGTATTTT. Its translation: CASSRIIGTGGADTQYF.

The genes are TRBV7-2 and TRBJ2-1; no definite D call. The V gene's germline CDR1 is SGHTA and CDR2 FQGNSA. There are 11 residues in the CDR3. V lost 1 base and J 8 bases, leaving 3 bases between the germline ends. The CDR3 nucleotides are TGTGCCAGCAGCTTAGTAGATGAGCAGTTCTTC. Protein: CASSLVDEQFF.

Only one count was recorded for this clone. This chain links TRBV4-2 with TRBJ2-2; 7 bases are shared with TRBD1. Germline-derived CDR1 and CDR2 are LGHNA and YNFKEQ. This CDR3 is built from 16 residues. After removal of 0 bases from V and 3 bases from J, the junction contained 4 bases not matched to a gene. This CDR3 reads CASSQEWGTDTGELFF. CDR3 DNA sequence: TGTGCCAGCAGCCAAGAGTGGGGGACAGACACCGGGGAGCTGTTTTTT.

The J gene is TRBJ2-3, the V gene TRBV28; 14 positions agree with TRBD2. This CDR3 contains 18 residues. Germline V gene data show CDR1 as MDHEN and CDR2 as SYDVKM. J was trimmed by 1 base and V by 5 bases; bases with no gene match: 8. The CDR3 DNA follows: TGTGCCAGCAGTCCCTCCAGACTAGCGGGAGGGCGCACAGATACGCAGTATTTT. Translation gives CASSPSRLAGGRTDTQYF.

The chain employs TRBV28 and TRBJ2-2; possible D gene TRBD1, 5 bases. Trimming cost V 10 bases and J 1 base, with 10 bases left between them. The germline V gene has CDR1 MDHEN and CDR2 SYDVKM. This CDR3 comprises 13 residues. The CDR3 protein is CATTGQNTGELFF. The CDR3 bases are TGTGCCACCACCGGACAGAACACCGGGGAGCTGTTTTTT.

The chain joins TRBV30 to TRBJ2-3; tentatively, D is TRBD2 (6 bases). The CDR3 is 15 amino acids. Germline-derived CDR1 and CDR2 are GTSNPN and SVGIG (reference sequence). Trimming pared 0 bases from V and 8 bases from J, leaving 18 bases between. The CDR3, as DNA: TGTGCCTGGAGTGTAGGGCTCGGATTCGGGAGTACGCAGTATTTT. Translating gives CAWSVGLGFGSTQYF.

The chain employs TRBV6-1 and TRBJ2-7; 7 nucleotides line up with TRBD2. The germline CDR1 and CDR2 sequences are MNHNS and SASEGT. Trimming took 6 bases from V and 4 from J; bases not matched to a gene: 0. This CDR3 is 11 amino acids long. Here the CDR3 reads CASRGGYEQYF. As DNA, the CDR3 is TGTGCCAGCAGGGGAGGGTACGAGCAGTACTTC.

This CDR3 reads CASSPVQGRYTGELFF. The CDR3 coding sequence is TGTGCCAGCAGCCCAGTCCAGGGCAGGTACACCGGGGAGCTGTTTTTT. J is TRBJ2-2 and V is TRBV11-2; D may be TRBD1 (5 bases). There are 16 residues in the CDR3. CDR1 and CDR2 from the germline V gene are SGHAT and FQNNGV. V was trimmed by 5 bases and J by 3 bases, leaving 16 bases between them.

The V and J genes are TRBV6-5 and TRBJ1-2, with 8 bases lining up with TRBD1. J gave up 1 base and V 6 bases, and 7 bases lay outside the gene matches. The CDR3 totals 15 residues. The V gene's germline CDR1 is MNHEY and CDR2 SVGAGI. In DNA form, the CDR3 reads TGTGCCAGCAGGTACCAGGGGGCGGATAACTATGGCTACACCTTC. Translating gives CASRYQGADNYGYTF.

This clone came up once. V and J are TRBV7-9 and TRBJ2-2; TRBD2 matches 9 bases. The germline CDR1 and CDR2 sequences are SEHNR and FQNEAQ (reference sequence). The CDR3 totals 16 residues. V dropped 11 bases and J dropped 6; count of bases not matched to a gene: 16. DNA of the CDR3: TGTGCCGGCTCATCCAATAGCGGGAGATGGGCCGGGGAGCTGTTTTTT. It is translated as CAGSSNSGRWAGELFF. The whole variable domain, filled in from reference TRBV7-9 and TRBJ2-2, reads DTGVSQNPRHKITKRGQNVTFRCDPISEHNRLYWYRQTLGQGPEFLTYFQNEAQLEKSRLLSDRFSAERPKGSFSTLEIQRTEQGDSAMYLCAGSSNSGRWAGELFFGEGSRLTVL.

The CDR3 sequence: CASSQVTGTAYSGAFF. CDR3 in DNA: TGCGCCAGCAGCCAAGTTACCGGGACAGCCTATTCAGGGGCTTTCTTT. This chain uses TRBV4-1 with TRBJ1-1, with 7 nucleotides matching TRBD1. The CDR3 contains 16 residues. Germline values: CDR1 MGHRA, CDR2 YSYEKL. The V gene end was trimmed by 1 base and the J gene end by 11 bases; junction bases not matched to a gene: 16.

The V call is TRBV7-3, the J call TRBJ2-3; D is perhaps TRBD2 (7 bases). The V and J ends lost 5 bases and 4 bases respectively, with 16 bases between them. This CDR3 region has 15 residues. Germline CDR1 is SGHTA and CDR2 is FQGTGA. DNA of the CDR3: TGTGCCAGCAGCCCGGTGGGGGGGCGCGCAGATACGCAGTATTTT. Its translation: CASSPVGGRADTQYF.

V usage is TRBV12-2 and J usage is TRBJ2-1; the table assigns TRBD2, which was not confirmed against the DNA. TRBV12-2 is reported as a pseudogene. This CDR3 is 19 amino acids long. CDR3 in DNA: TGTGCAAGTCGCTCCTTAACAACTATAGCAGCGAGCTCCTACAATGAGCAGTTCTTC. This sequence encodes CASRSLTTIAASSYNEQFF.

This chain uses TRBV6-4 with TRBJ2-3; no clear D gene. The germline V gene encodes CDR1 MRHNA and CDR2 SNTAGT. The CDR3 is 14 amino acids. Trimming removed 3 bases from V and 0 bases from J, with 7 bases in between. CDR3: CASSELASTDTQYF. The DNA of the CDR3 is TGTGCCAGCAGTGAGTTGGCTAGCACAGATACGCAGTATTTT.